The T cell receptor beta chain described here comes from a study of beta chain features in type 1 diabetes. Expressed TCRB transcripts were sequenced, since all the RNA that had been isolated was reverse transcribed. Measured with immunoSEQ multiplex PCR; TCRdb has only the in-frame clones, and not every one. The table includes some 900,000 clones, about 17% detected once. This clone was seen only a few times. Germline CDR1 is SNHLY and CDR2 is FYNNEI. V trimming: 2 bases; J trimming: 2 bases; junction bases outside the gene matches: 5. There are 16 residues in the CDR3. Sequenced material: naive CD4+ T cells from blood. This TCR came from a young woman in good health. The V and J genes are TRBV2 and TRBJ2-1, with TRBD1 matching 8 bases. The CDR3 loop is CASSERGQGPYNEQFF. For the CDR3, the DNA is TGTGCCAGCAGTGAACGAGGACAGGGCCCCTACAATGAGCAGTTCTTC.